Sequencing of this TCR beta chain was carried out in a study of cytomegalovirus exposure and HLA in healthy donors. Points on this clone: The antigen is not known.

Healthy individuals who donated bone marrow served as the donors. The V gene lost 2 bases and the J gene lost 1 base, with 10 bases spanning the gap. CDR3 length: 15 amino acids. The germline V gene has CDR1 SGHRS and CDR2 YFSETQ. Whole-study findings and limits: Later analysis identified a missense DCLRE1C variant that was linked to TCR beta V- and J-gene trimming. Cytomegalovirus-associated status was assigned to more than 150 TCR beta chains.

Researchers ran the PCR with 60 Vbeta and 13 Jbeta primers. Only in-frame clones appear in the TCRdb table, and some are missing; sequencing was by immunoSEQ multiplex PCR. The sample lists 150,000 to 200,000 clones, 65% to 80% occurring once. V is TRBV5-1 and J is TRBJ2-1; D is ambiguous. The sample consisted of PBMCs. The receptor comes from a woman aged 25-40 years in good health and CMV-seronegative. The CDR3 loop reads CASSLEGGSYNEQFF. The CDR3 DNA reads as TGCGCCAGCAGCTTAGAAGGCGGATCCTACAATGAGCAGTTCTTC.